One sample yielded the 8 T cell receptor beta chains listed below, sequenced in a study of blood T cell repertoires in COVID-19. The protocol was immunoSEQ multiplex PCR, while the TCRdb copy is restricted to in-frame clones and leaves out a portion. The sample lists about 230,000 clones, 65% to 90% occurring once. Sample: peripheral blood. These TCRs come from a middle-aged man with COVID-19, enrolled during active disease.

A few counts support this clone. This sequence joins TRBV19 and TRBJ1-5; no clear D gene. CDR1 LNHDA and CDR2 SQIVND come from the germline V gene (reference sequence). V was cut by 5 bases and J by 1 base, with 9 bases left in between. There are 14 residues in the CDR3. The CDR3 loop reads CASSFRQSNQPQHF. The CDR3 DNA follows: TGTGCCAGTAGTTTCAGGCAGAGCAATCAGCCCCAGCATTTT.

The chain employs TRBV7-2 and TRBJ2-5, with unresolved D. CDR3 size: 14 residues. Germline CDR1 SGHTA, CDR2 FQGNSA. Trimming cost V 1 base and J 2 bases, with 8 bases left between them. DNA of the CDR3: TGTGCCAGCAGCTTAGGGCGGATACAAGAGACCCAGTACTTC. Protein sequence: CASSLGRIQETQYF.

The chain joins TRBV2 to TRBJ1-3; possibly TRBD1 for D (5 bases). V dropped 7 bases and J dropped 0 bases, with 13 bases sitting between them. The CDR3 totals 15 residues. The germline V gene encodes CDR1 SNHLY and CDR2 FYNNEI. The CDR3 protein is CASTLWGASGNTIYF. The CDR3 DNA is TGTGCCAGCACCCTCTGGGGCGCCTCTGGAAACACCATATATTTT.

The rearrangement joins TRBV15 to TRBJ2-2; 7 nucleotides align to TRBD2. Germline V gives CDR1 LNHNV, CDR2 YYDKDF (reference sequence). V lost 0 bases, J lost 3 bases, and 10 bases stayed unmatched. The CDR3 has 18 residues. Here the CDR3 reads CATSRDGSREIDTGELFF. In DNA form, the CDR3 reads TGTGCCACCAGCAGAGATGGCTCGCGGGAGATCGACACCGGGGAGCTGTTTTTT.

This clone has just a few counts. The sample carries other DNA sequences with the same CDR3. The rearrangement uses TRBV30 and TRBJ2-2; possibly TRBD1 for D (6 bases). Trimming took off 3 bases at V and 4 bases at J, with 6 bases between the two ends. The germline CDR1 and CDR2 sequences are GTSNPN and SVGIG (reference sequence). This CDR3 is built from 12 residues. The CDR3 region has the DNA TGTGCCTGGAGCAGGGGCACCGGGGAGCTGTTTTTT. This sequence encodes CAWSRGTGELFF. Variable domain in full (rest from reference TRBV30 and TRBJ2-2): SQTIHQWPATLVQPVGSPLSLECTVEGTSNPNLYWYRQAAGRGLQLLFYSVGIGQISSEVPQNLSASRPQDRQFILSSKKLLLSDSGFYLCAWSRGTGELFFGEGSRLTVL.

CDR3 region: CASSPGGVNEQYF. DNA for the CDR3: TGTGCCAGCAGTCCTGGGGGGGTAAACGAGCAGTACTTC. The chain is built from TRBV27 and TRBJ2-7, with 7 bases matching TRBD2. The CDR3 extends over 13 amino acids. Germline V lookup: CDR1 MNHEY, CDR2 SMNVEV (reference sequence). Trimming cost V 5 bases and J 5 bases; bases outside gene matches: 6.

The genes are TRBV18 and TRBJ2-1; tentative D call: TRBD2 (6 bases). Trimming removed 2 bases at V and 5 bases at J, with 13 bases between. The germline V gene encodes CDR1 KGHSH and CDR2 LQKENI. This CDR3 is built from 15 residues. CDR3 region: CASSPSLARDNEQFF. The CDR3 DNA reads TGTGCCAGCTCACCAAGTCTAGCGAGGGACAATGAGCAGTTCTTC.

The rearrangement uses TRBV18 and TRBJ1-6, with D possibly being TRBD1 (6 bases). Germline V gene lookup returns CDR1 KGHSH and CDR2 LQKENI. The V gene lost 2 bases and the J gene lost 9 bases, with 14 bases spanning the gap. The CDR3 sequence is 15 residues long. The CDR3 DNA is TGTGCCAGCTCACCATCAGGGGCGTCTGGTTCACCCCTCCACTTT. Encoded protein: CASSPSGASGSPLHF.